This T cell receptor beta chain was documented in a study of OX40 agonist ivuxolimab in advanced cancers. Turning to this clone: Its matching antigen is unknown.

Study-level results: Low levels of normalized T-cell clonal expansion also appeared in some nonresponders.

TCRdb keeps only in-frame clones here, not all; method: immunoSEQ multiplex PCR. The sample carries some 68,000 clones, approximately 92% recorded once. The specimen was CD4+ or CD8+ T cells sorted from blood, collected in a trial of the OX40 agonist ivuxolimab. The sequence was obtained from an adult with an advanced solid tumor such as melanoma, head and neck, liver or kidney cancer.

CDR3 DNA sequence: TGCAGCGCTCTTCGAGCGGACAGGGGTTACGAGCAGTACTTC. It specifies CSALRADRGYEQYF. The chain has TRBV29-1 and TRBJ2-5, with TRBD1 matching 9 bases. The J call may be faulty, since TRBJ2-7 better matches the DNA end. The CDR3 spans 14 residues. CDR1 and CDR2 from the germline V gene are SQVTM and ANQGSEA.